This TCR beta chain comes out of a study of early T cells in non-severe SARS-CoV-2 infection. Background on the study: Unsorted whole blood bulk RNA was sequenced, with unpaired chains.

Separate cDNA molecules each had unique molecular identifiers attached to them. MiXCR was run by TCRdb on the 5' RACE reads, yielding one entry per CDR3 protein. The table lists approximately 100,000 distinct CDR3 sequences, approximately 11% of them singletons, with roughly 4.9% in the top ten. This clonotype has a handful of counts. No antigen is known for it. CDR1 is MGHRA and CDR2 is YSYEKL in the germline V gene. This CDR3 is built from 13 residues. V gave up 0 bases and J gave up 5 bases, with 7 bases separating them. Study findings and constraints: Lookups in VDJdb leaned toward anti-spike CD8 responses and missed private and CD4 specificities.

This TCR came from an adult who was a healthcare worker with PCR-confirmed SARS-CoV-2 infection or an uninfected control (not recorded which). The specimen sequenced was whole blood. The chain recombines TRBV4-1 with TRBJ2-5; weak D call: TRBD1 (5 bases). The CDR3 spells CASSQEQDETQYF. For the CDR3, the DNA is TGCGCCAGCAGCCAAGAACAGGATGAGACCCAGTACTTC.